Shown below are 13 T cell receptor beta chains from a single sample sequenced in a study of cytomegalovirus exposure and HLA in healthy donors. The study ran its PCR with 60 Vbeta and 13 Jbeta primers. TCRdb keeps only in-frame clones here, not all; method: immunoSEQ multiplex PCR. Among approximately 100,000 clones listed, 74% were seen once. Sequenced input: PBMCs. The receptors come from a human donor in good health.

The chain has TRBV29-1 and TRBJ2-3, with D possibly matching TRBD1 (6 bases). This CDR3 has 12 amino acids. Trimming left V 4 bases short and J 8 bases short, with 13 bases between. Germline loops: CDR1 SQVTM, CDR2 ANQGSEA. The DNA of the CDR3 is TGCAGCGTTGTATGGGGGCTGGGTACGCAGTATTTT. This codes for CSVVWGLGTQYF.

This chain uses TRBV30 with TRBJ2-5; maybe TRBD2 (6 bases). V gave up 7 bases and J gave up 5 bases, with 17 bases separating them. The germline V gene has CDR1 GTSNPN and CDR2 SVGIG (reference sequence). This CDR3 comprises 13 residues. Here the CDR3 DNA reads TGTGCCTTTTCTCTGGGGGGTAGGGAGACCCAGTACTTC. Protein product: CAFSLGGRETQYF. Combining the CDR3 with reference TRBV30 and TRBJ2-5 gives the whole variable domain SQTIHQWPATLVQPVGSPLSLECTVEGTSNPNLYWYRQAAGRGLQLLFYSVGIGQISSEVPQNLSASRPQDRQFILSSKKLLLSDSGFYLCAFSLGGRETQYFGPGTRLLVL.

The V gene is TRBV5-6, the J gene TRBJ2-3; 11 nucleotides match TRBD2. CDR1 and CDR2 from the germline V gene are SGHDT and YYEEEE. With V trimmed by 2 bases and J by 5 bases, 4 bases remained unmatched. The CDR3 extends over 15 amino acids. CDR3 in DNA: TGTGCCAGCAGCTTTCCTAGCGGGGGGCAAGATACGCAGTATTTT. Protein: CASSFPSGGQDTQYF.

The rearrangement joins TRBV7-2 to TRBJ2-1; the match to TRBD2 covers 7 bases. V lost 4 bases to trimming and J lost 7 bases; unmatched junction nucleotides: 10. Germline lookup yields CDR1 SGHTA and CDR2 FQGNSA. The CDR3 runs to 15 residues. CDR3 in DNA: TGTGCCAGCAGCTACGGGGGGTCCCACGGGAATGAGCAGTTCTTC. Its translation: CASSYGGSHGNEQFF.

V and J are TRBV9 and TRBJ2-5; D is unresolved. Germline values: CDR1 SGDLS, CDR2 YYNGEE. V was cut by 2 bases and J by 2 bases, with 13 bases left in between. This CDR3 has 15 residues. CDR3 nucleotide sequence: TGTGCCAGCAGCGTTCTAGGTGGTCGGCAAGAGACCCAGTACTTC. Protein product: CASSVLGGRQETQYF.

The CDR3 region has the DNA TGTGCCAGCAGTTTAGGGGGGACCCGGATCTCAGCTGGGGCCAACGTCCTGACTTTC. Translating it yields CASSLGGTRISAGANVLTF. This chain links TRBV27 with TRBJ2-6, with D perhaps TRBD2 (6 bases). CDR1 is MNHEY, CDR2 SMNVEV, per germline (reference sequence). Trimming removed 2 bases from V and 2 bases from J, with 19 bases in between. The CDR3 runs to 19 residues.

The chain carries TRBV15 and TRBJ1-1, with D tentatively TRBD1 (6 bases). The CDR3 sequence is 12 residues long. Germline CDR1 is LNHNV and CDR2 is YYDKDF (reference sequence). The germline V and J ends were trimmed by 1 base and 11 bases, with 11 bases remaining between them. The CDR3 loop is CATSRVKGEAFF. As DNA, the CDR3 is TGTGCCACCAGCAGAGTGAAGGGGGAGGCTTTCTTT. Together with reference TRBV15 and TRBJ1-1, the CDR3 gives the full variable domain: DAMVIQNPRYQVTQFGKPVTLSCSQTLNHNVMYWYQQKSSQAPKLLFHYYDKDFNNEADTPDNFQSRRPNTSFCFLDIRSPGLGDTAMYLCATSRVKGEAFFGQGTRLTVV.

This clone was detected a few times. The rearrangement joins TRBV9 to TRBJ2-1, with 10 bases identical to TRBD2. Germline CDR1 is SGDLS and CDR2 is YYNGEE. Trimming cost V 0 bases and J 2 bases; bases outside gene matches: 2. The CDR3 has 16 residues. CDR3 in DNA: TGTGCCAGCAGCGTAGCTCTAGCGGGGGCCTACAATGAGCAGTTCTTC. It translates to CASSVALAGAYNEQFF.

The DNA for the CDR3 is TGTGCCAGCACTACGCAAGGAGGGGACGGGATTCAGTACTTC. Translation: CASTTQGGDGIQYF. V gene TRBV2 combines with J gene TRBJ2-4; a weak D match, TRBD2 (6 bases). Trimming stripped 7 bases from V and 10 bases from J, with 20 bases between. Per germline, CDR1 SNHLY and CDR2 FYNNEI. This CDR3 region has 14 residues.

The chain joins TRBV29-1 to TRBJ1-1; no firm D call. The CDR3 runs to 11 residues. V shed 0 bases and J shed 8 bases, with 7 bases lying between them. Germline V gives CDR1 SQVTM, CDR2 ANQGSEA. CDR3 coding DNA: TGCAGCGTTGAAGATCGCAGGGAAGCTTTCTTT. Protein sequence: CSVEDRREAFF.

The chain uses TRBV7-2 and TRBJ2-1, with D perhaps matching TRBD2 (6 bases). Germline V lookup: CDR1 SGHTA, CDR2 FQGNSA. V lost 5 bases to trimming and J lost 8 bases, with 19 bases between them. The CDR3 contains 15 residues. CDR3 region: CASSAPGALAHEQFF. DNA of the CDR3: TGTGCCAGCAGCGCCCCCGGGGCCCTAGCGCATGAGCAGTTCTTC.

This clone was counted a single time. The chain is built from TRBV30 and TRBJ2-7, with D perhaps TRBD1 (5 bases). Germline CDR1 GTSNPN, CDR2 SVGIG (reference sequence). CDR3 length equals 14 residues. V lost 2 bases to trimming and J lost 6 bases, with 17 bases between them. CDR3 nucleotides: TGTGCCTGGAGTCCGACTGCCCAGGGTGTCGAGCAGTACTTC. This codes for CAWSPTAQGVEQYF.

This chain joins TRBV30 and TRBJ1-2; 7 nucleotides line up with TRBD1. Trimming cost V 1 base and J 8 bases; bases outside gene matches: 4. Germline loops: CDR1 GTSNPN, CDR2 SVGIG (reference sequence). CDR3 length equals 12 residues. In DNA form, the CDR3 reads TGTGCCTGGAGTGAGACAGGGCAAGGCTACACCTTC. Amino acid sequence: CAWSETGQGYTF.